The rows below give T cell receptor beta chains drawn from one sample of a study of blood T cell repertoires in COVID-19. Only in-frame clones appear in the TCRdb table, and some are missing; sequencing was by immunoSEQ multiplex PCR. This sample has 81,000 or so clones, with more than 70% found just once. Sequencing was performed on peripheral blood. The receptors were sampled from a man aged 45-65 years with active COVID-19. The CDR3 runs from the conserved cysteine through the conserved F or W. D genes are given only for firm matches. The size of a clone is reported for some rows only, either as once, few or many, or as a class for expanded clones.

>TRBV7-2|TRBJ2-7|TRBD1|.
CASSPDRGLYEQYF
TGTGCCAGCAGCCCTGACAGGGGGTTGTACGAGCAGTACTTC
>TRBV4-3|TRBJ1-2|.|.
CASSGRPGRGIYGYTF
TGCGCCAGTTCGGGGCGTCCGGGGCGGGGGATTTATGGCTACACCTTC
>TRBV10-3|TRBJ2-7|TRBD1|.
CAISAETGSYEQYF
TGTGCCATCAGTGCTGAGACAGGGTCCTACGAGCAGTACTTC
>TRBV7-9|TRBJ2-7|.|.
CASRLLGPGPGEQYF
TGTGCCAGCAGACTATTGGGGCCTGGGCCGGGCGAGCAGTACTTC
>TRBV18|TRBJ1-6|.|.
CASSPPVWNRTNNSPLHF
TGTGCCAGCTCACCACCGGTTTGGAACAGGACTAATAATTCACCCCTCCACTTT
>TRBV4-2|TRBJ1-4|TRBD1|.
CASSQTLSGTGGKELFF
TGTGCCAGCAGCCAAACCCTAAGTGGGACAGGGGGTAAAGAACTGTTTTTT
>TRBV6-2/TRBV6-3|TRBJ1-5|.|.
CASSYRPSGQFSNQPQHF
TGTGCCAGCAGTTACCGACCCTCCGGACAATTTAGCAATCAGCCCCAGCATTTT
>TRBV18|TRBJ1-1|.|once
CASSPTQPWDTEAFF
TGTGCCAGCTCACCGACACAGCCCTGGGACACTGAAGCTTTCTTT
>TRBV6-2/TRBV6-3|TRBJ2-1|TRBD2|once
CASSYSMGLAGGSRDEQFF
TGTGCCAGCAGTTACTCGATGGGACTAGCGGGAGGGTCCCGGGATGAGCAGTTCTTC
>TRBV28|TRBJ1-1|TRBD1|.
CAPQSGQVNTEAFF
TGTGCCCCCCAATCGGGACAGGTGAACACTGAAGCTTTCTTT
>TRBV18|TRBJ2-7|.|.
CASSPPSSGGPRVYEQYF
TGTGCCAGCTCACCCCCCTCGAGCGGAGGGCCCCGGGTCTACGAGCAGTACTTC
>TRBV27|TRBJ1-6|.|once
CASRQNNSPLHF
TGTGCCAGCAGGCAGAATAATTCACCCCTCCACTTT
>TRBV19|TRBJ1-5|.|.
CASSIDLDQPQHF
TGTGCCAGTAGTATAGATCTAGATCAGCCCCAGCATTTT
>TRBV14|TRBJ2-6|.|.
CASSQGSAGANVLTF
TGTGCCAGCAGCCAAGGGTCAGCTGGGGCCAACGTCCTGACTTTC
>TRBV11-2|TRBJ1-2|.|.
CASSGQTNYGYTF
TGTGCCAGCAGCGGACAGACTAACTATGGCTACACCTTC
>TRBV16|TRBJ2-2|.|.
CASSPTGELFF
TGTGCCAGCAGCCCTACCGGGGAGCTGTTTTTT
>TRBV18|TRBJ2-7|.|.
CASSRQGGYEQYF
TGTGCCAGCTCACGGCAGGGAGGTTACGAGCAGTACTTC
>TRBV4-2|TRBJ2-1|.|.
CASSQEGGSRQQFF
TGTGCCAGCAGCCAAGAAGGGGGATCAAGACAGCAGTTCTTC
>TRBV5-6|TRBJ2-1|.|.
CASSGGSFVGHYNEQFF
TGTGCCAGCAGCGGTGGGTCTTTCGTGGGACACTACAATGAGCAGTTCTTC
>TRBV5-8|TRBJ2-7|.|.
CASSLWGVEYEQYF
TGTGCCAGCAGCTTGTGGGGCGTTGAGTACGAGCAGTACTTC
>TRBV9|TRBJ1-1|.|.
CASSFRQETNTEAFF
TGTGCCAGCAGCTTTAGACAGGAGACGAACACTGAAGCTTTCTTT
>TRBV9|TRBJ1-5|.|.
CASSSRGSDYSNQPQHF
TGTGCCAGCAGCTCCCGGGGGAGTGACTATAGCAATCAGCCCCAGCATTTT
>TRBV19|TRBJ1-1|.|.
CASSIGAGGSGTEAFF
TGTGCCAGTAGTATAGGTGCCGGGGGATCGGGGACTGAAGCTTTCTTT
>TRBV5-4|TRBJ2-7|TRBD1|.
CASSSDRVGPYEQYF
TGTGCCAGCAGTTCCGACAGGGTGGGGCCTTACGAGCAGTACTTC
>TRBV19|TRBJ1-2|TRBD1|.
CASRGQANYGYTF
TGTGCCAGTAGGGGACAGGCGAACTATGGCTACACCTTC
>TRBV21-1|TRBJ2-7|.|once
CASSRDTHYEQYF
TGTGCCAGCAGCCGGGACACACACTACGAGCAGTACTTC
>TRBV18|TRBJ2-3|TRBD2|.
CASSQTSGRTDTQYF
TGTGCCAGCTCACAGACTAGCGGGCGCACAGATACGCAGTATTTT
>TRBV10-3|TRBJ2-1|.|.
CAISETSVSNEQFF
TGTGCCATCAGTGAAACGTCGGTGTCCAATGAGCAGTTCTTC
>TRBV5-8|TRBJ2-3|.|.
CASSFSSPRWDTQYF
TGTGCCAGCAGCTTTAGTAGTCCCCGTTGGGATACGCAGTATTTT
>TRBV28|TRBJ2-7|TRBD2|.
CASRPPGTSLYEQYF
TGTGCCAGCAGGCCGCCCGGGACTAGTCTCTACGAGCAGTACTTC
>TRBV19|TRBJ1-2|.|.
CASSIITGNTNYGYTF
TGTGCCAGTAGTATTATAACAGGGAATACCAACTATGGCTACACCTTC
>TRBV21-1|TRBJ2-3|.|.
CASSNTSGGAGCDTDTQYF
TGTGCCAGCAGCAACACTAGCGGGGGGGCCGGTTGCGATACAGATACGCAGTATTTT
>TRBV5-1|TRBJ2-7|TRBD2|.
CASSATSGGYYEQYF
TGCGCCAGCAGCGCCACTAGCGGGGGCTACTACGAGCAGTACTTC
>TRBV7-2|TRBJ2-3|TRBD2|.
CASSSGLAGESDTQYF
TGTGCCAGCAGTTCCGGACTAGCGGGGGAGTCGGATACGCAGTATTTT
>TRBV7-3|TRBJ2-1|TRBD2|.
CASSPSSGSGSYNEQFF
TGTGCCAGCAGCCCCTCTAGCGGGAGCGGGTCCTACAATGAGCAGTTCTTC
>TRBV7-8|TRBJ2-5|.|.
CASSLRARETQYF
TGTGCCAGCAGCTTGAGAGCGCGGGAGACCCAGTACTTC
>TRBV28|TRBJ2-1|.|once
CASRLQGGTPYEQFF
TGTGCCAGCCGCCTCCAGGGCGGAACCCCCTATGAGCAGTTCTTC
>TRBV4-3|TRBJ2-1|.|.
CASSAAEGSEQFF
TGCGCCAGCAGCGCGGCCGAGGGTAGTGAGCAGTTCTTC
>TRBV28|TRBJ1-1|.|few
CASSSPYPRAEAFF
TGTGCCAGCAGTTCACCGTATCCCAGGGCTGAAGCTTTCTTT
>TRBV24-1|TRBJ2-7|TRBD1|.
CATSDPAGTGIVNEQYF
TGTGCCACCAGTGATCCAGCCGGGACAGGGATTGTAAACGAGCAGTACTTC
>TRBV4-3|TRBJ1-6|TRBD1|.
CASSQDDRDNSPLHF
TGCGCCAGCAGCCAAGACGACAGGGACAATTCACCCCTCCACTTT
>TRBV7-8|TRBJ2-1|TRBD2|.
CASSLSGGGARYNEQFF
TGTGCCAGCAGCTTATCTGGCGGGGGGGCCCGCTACAATGAGCAGTTCTTC
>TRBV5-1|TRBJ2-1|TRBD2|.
CASSLVLAGWDNEQFF
TGCGCCAGCAGCTTGGTCCTAGCGGGGTGGGACAATGAGCAGTTCTTC
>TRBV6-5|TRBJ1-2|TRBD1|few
CASALTGNYGYTF
TGTGCCAGCGCTCTGACAGGGAACTATGGCTACACCTTC
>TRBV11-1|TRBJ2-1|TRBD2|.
CASSYLAVPNNEQFF
TGTGCCAGCAGTTACCTAGCGGTTCCTAACAATGAGCAGTTCTTC
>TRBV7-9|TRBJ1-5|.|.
CASSVGAENQPQHF
TGTGCCAGCAGCGTGGGGGCGGAAAATCAGCCCCAGCATTTT
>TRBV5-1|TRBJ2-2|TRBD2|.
CASSTTSGVTGELFF
TGCGCCAGCAGCACCACTAGCGGGGTCACCGGGGAGCTGTTTTTT
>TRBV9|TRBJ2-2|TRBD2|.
CASSATSGVATGELFF
TGTGCCAGCAGCGCCACTAGCGGGGTAGCCACCGGGGAGCTGTTTTTT
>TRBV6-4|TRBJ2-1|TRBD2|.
CASSESGRGGVNEQFF
TGTGCCAGCAGTGAGTCCGGGCGGGGGGGCGTTAATGAGCAGTTCTTC
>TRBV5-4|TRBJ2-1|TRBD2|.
CASSTRDYYNEQFF
TGTGCCAGCAGCACCCGGGACTACTACAATGAGCAGTTCTTC
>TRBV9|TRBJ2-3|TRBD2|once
CASSVLAGGPGDTQYF
TGTGCCAGCAGCGTACTAGCGGGGGGGCCTGGGGATACGCAGTATTTT
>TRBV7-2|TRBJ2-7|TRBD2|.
CASSLGTSGIYEQYF
TGTGCCAGCAGCCTCGGGACTAGCGGAATCTACGAGCAGTACTTC
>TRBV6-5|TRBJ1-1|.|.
CASRDAGNTEAFF
TGTGCCAGCCGCGACGCAGGGAATACTGAAGCTTTCTTT
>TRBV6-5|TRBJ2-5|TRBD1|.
CASSRGQKETQYF
TGTGCCAGCAGCCGGGGACAGAAAGAGACCCAGTACTTC